This T cell receptor beta chain was found in a study of blood T cell repertoires in COVID-19. Assay used: immunoSEQ multiplex PCR; TCRdb lists only in-frame clones, some missing. The profile shows about 480,000 clones, 87% of them singletons. Trimming cost V 1 base and J 3 bases, with 13 bases left between them. The CDR3 sequence is 14 residues long. In germline, CDR1 is GTSNPN, CDR2 SVGIG (reference sequence). The clonotype comes from a woman in her late teens or twenties with acute COVID-19. Sequencing was carried out using PBMCs or T cells enriched from blood (not recorded which). The V and J genes are TRBV30 and TRBJ2-7, with D maybe TRBD2 (6 bases). DNA for the CDR3: TGTGCCTGGAGTGACGCGGGGCTGGGCTACGAGCAGTACTTC. Protein product: CAWSDAGLGYEQYF.